This T cell receptor (beta chain) was sequenced in a study of blood T cell repertoires in COVID-19. This clone was found once. The data were produced by immunoSEQ multiplex PCR, yet TCRdb's version contains in-frame clones alone and is incomplete. The table records 300,000 to 350,000 clones, around 85% of them present only once. CDR1 and CDR2 (germline): SNHLY, FYNNEI. The V and J ends lost 2 bases and 5 bases, in that order; junction bases with no gene match: 2. The CDR3 length is 14 residues. The receptor comes from a man aged 25-45 years who had recovered from COVID-19. Sample: PBMCs or T cells enriched from blood (not recorded which). This sequence joins TRBV2 and TRBJ1-5; TRBD1 aligns across 8 bases. The CDR3 spells CASSENRGYQPQHF. The CDR3 DNA reads TGTGCCAGCAGTGAAAACAGGGGGTATCAGCCCCAGCATTTT.